A single sample is the source of the 17 T cell receptor beta chains below, sequenced in a study of cytomegalovirus exposure and HLA in healthy donors. The primer mix had 60 Vbeta and 13 Jbeta primers. Method: immunoSEQ multiplex PCR; TCRdb's copy keeps in-frame clones and lacks some. The sample has 150,000 to 200,000 clones, 81% seen once; the top ten hold more than 1.5%. Sequences were obtained from PBMCs. These TCRs come from a man aged 18 to 35 in good health and CMV-seronegative.

The sample holds a few counts of this clone. The CDR3 DNA follows: TGCGCCAGCAGCCAAGGGACACTCTATGGCTACACCTTC. It is translated as CASSQGTLYGYTF. V gene TRBV4-3 combines with J gene TRBJ1-2, with D possibly being TRBD1 (5 bases). CDR3 length: 13 amino acids. CDR1 is LGHNA and CDR2 is YSLEER in the germline V gene. The germline V and J ends were trimmed by 1 base and 4 bases, with 7 bases remaining between them.

This clone was observed a handful of times. The rearrangement joins TRBV16 to TRBJ2-7, with D tentatively TRBD2 (6 bases). The CDR3 totals 16 residues. Germline V CDR1 and CDR2: KGHSY, FQNENV. V was cut by 4 bases and J by 6 bases, with 22 bases left in between. CDR3 sequence (DNA): TGTGCCAGCAGCCCAAAGGAGGGCTTGGGGGGAACCGAGCAGTACTTC. This translates into CASSPKEGLGGTEQYF.

V usage is TRBV7-2 and J usage is TRBJ1-2; TRBD1 might be the D (6 bases). The CDR3 length is 13 residues. Germline V gene data show CDR1 as SGHTA and CDR2 as FQGNSA. V lost 0 bases, J lost 6 bases, and 8 bases lay in between. CDR3 nucleotides: TGTGCCAGCAGCTTAGCGCAGGGGCATGGCTACACCTTC. Protein sequence: CASSLAQGHGYTF.

The chain combines TRBV21-1 with TRBJ2-7; TRBD1, the D gene given by the table, was not confirmed from the DNA. TRBV21-1 is noted as a pseudogene. The CDR3 sequence is 15 residues long. The CDR3 spells CASFPPGQGHDEQYF. In DNA, the CDR3 is TGTGCCAGCTTCCCCCCGGGACAGGGTCACGACGAGCAGTACTTC.

This sequence joins TRBV27 and TRBJ2-3, with unresolved D. Trimming left V 2 bases short and J 2 bases short, with 8 bases between. CDR3 length: 14 amino acids. From germline, CDR1 is MNHEY and CDR2 SMNVEV (reference sequence). In nucleotides, the CDR3 is TGTGCCAGCAGTTTAGAGCCTAACACAGATACGCAGTATTTT. Translating gives CASSLEPNTDTQYF.

This chain connects TRBV7-8 to TRBJ1-2; 7 nucleotides align to TRBD1. Per the germline V gene, CDR1 is SGHVS and CDR2 is FQNEAQ. V trimming: 4 bases; J trimming: 7 bases; junction bases outside the gene matches: 18. The length of the CDR3 is 17 residues. CDR3 loop: CASSSWKTGLGGGGYTF. The CDR3 nucleotides read TGTGCCAGCAGCTCATGGAAGACAGGGTTGGGAGGCGGTGGCTACACCTTC.

The gene calls are TRBV18 and TRBJ1-1, with D perhaps matching TRBD1 (6 bases). CDR1 and CDR2 from the germline V gene are KGHSH and LQKENI. Trimming left V 3 bases short and J 6 bases short, with 14 bases between. CDR3 length: 14 residues. CDR3 in DNA: TGTGCCAGCTCACCTTTAGGACAGTTCTCTGAAGCTTTCTTT. It is translated as CASSPLGQFSEAFF.

The chain combines TRBV5-1 with TRBJ1-4; 8 bases are a match to TRBD1. This CDR3 contains 14 residues. CDR1 is SGHRS and CDR2 is YFSETQ in the germline V gene. The V segment lost 6 bases and the J segment 5 bases; nucleotides outside the gene matches: 6. DNA for the CDR3: TGCGCCAGCACCTCCGGGACAGGAAATGAAAAACTGTTTTTT. Translated: CASTSGTGNEKLFF. Full variable domain (outside the CDR3, taken from reference TRBV5-1 and TRBJ1-4): KAGVTQTPRYLIKTRGQQVTLSCSPISGHRSVSWYQQTPGQGLQFLFEYFSETQRNKGNFPGRFSGRQFSNSRSEMNVSTLELGDSALYLCASTSGTGNEKLFFGSGTQLSVL.

The genes are TRBV11-2 and TRBJ1-2, with D possibly matching TRBD1 (6 bases). This CDR3 is built from 14 residues. V was trimmed by 3 bases and J by 2 bases, leaving 10 bases between them. CDR1 and CDR2 from the germline V gene are SGHAT and FQNNGV. The CDR3 loop reads CASSLTGPNYGYTF. Written as DNA, the CDR3 is TGTGCCAGCAGCTTGACAGGACCAAACTATGGCTACACCTTC.

The chain couples TRBV7-2 to TRBJ2-3; no definite D call. Germline lookup yields CDR1 SGHTA and CDR2 FQGNSA. V dropped 1 base and J dropped 8 bases, with 7 bases sitting between them. This CDR3 region has 12 residues. In DNA form, the CDR3 reads TGTGCCAGCAGCTTAGAGCGAGCTACGCAGTATTTT. Encoded protein: CASSLERATQYF.

The chain uses TRBV11-2 and TRBJ2-1, with D perhaps matching TRBD1 (6 bases). The CDR3 extends over 13 amino acids. Germline V gene data show CDR1 as SGHAT and CDR2 as FQNNGV. The germline V and J ends were trimmed by 1 base and 6 bases, with 7 bases remaining between them. CDR3 in amino acids: CASSLGTVNEQFF. Here the CDR3 DNA reads TGTGCCAGCAGCTTAGGGACAGTCAATGAGCAGTTCTTC.

The rearrangement links TRBV7-6 to TRBJ2-5; 7 bases match TRBD2. The V gene's germline CDR1 is SGHVS and CDR2 FNYEAQ. After removal of 5 bases from V and 2 bases from J, the junction contained 5 bases not matched to a gene. The CDR3 loop spans 14 amino acids. The CDR3 DNA sequence: TGTGCCAGCAGCGATGAGCGGGGACAAGAGACCCAGTACTTC. Amino acid sequence: CASSDERGQETQYF. Full variable domain (missing parts from reference TRBV7-6 and TRBJ2-5): GAGVSQSPRYKVTKRGQDVALRCDPISGHVSLYWYRQALGQGPEFLTYFNYEAQQDKSGLPNDRFSAERPEGSISTLTIQRTEQRDSAMYRCASSDERGQETQYFGPGTRLLVL.

V gene TRBV28 combines with J gene TRBJ1-3; tentative D call: TRBD1 (6 bases). Trimming removed 6 bases from V and 0 bases from J, with 15 bases in between. The CDR3 runs 16 residues. Germline V gene data show CDR1 as MDHEN and CDR2 as SYDVKM. CDR3 sequence reads: CASSIGGSISGNTIYF. The CDR3 DNA is TGTGCCAGCAGCATAGGGGGATCAATCTCTGGAAACACCATATATTTT. The full variable domain, rest sourced from reference TRBV28 and TRBJ1-3, is DVKVTQSSRYLVKRTGEKVFLECVQDMDHENMFWYRQDPGLGLRLIYFSYDVKMKEKGDIPEGYSVSREKKERFSLILESASTNQTSMYLCASSIGGSISGNTIYFGEGSWLTVV.

The chain carries TRBV10-1 and TRBJ2-3; tentatively, D is TRBD1 (6 bases). V gave up 3 bases and J gave up 2 bases, with 15 bases separating them. This CDR3 contains 16 residues. Germline V CDR1 and CDR2: WNHNN, SYGVQD (reference sequence). This chain's CDR3 is CASSDRGVFDTDTQYF. The CDR3 region has the DNA TGCGCCAGCAGTGACAGGGGAGTTTTTGACACAGATACGCAGTATTTT.

The genes are TRBV7-9 and TRBJ2-1; no definite D call. Germline V gene data show CDR1 as SEHNR and CDR2 as FQNEAQ (reference sequence). The V and J ends lost 5 bases and 8 bases respectively, with 10 bases between them. CDR3 length equals 12 residues. The CDR3 is CASSLVADEQFF. Here the CDR3 DNA reads TGTGCCAGCAGCCTCGTGGCGGATGAGCAGTTCTTC. The complete variable domain, with remaining parts taken from reference TRBV7-9 and TRBJ2-1, reads DTGVSQNPRHKITKRGQNVTFRCDPISEHNRLYWYRQTLGQGPEFLTYFQNEAQLEKSRLLSDRFSAERPKGSFSTLEIQRTEQGDSAMYLCASSLVADEQFFGPGTRLTVL.

The J gene is TRBJ2-7, the V gene TRBV9, with TRBD2 matching 10 bases. Germline assignment: CDR1 SGDLS and CDR2 YYNGEE. The trim removed 2 bases at V and 3 bases at J, leaving 8 bases unmatched. The CDR3 has 16 residues. CDR3 loop: CASSVGPSGSFYEQYF. The CDR3 region has the DNA TGTGCCAGCAGCGTGGGCCCTAGCGGGAGTTTCTACGAGCAGTACTTC.

This sequence joins TRBV4-2 and TRBJ2-1, with a tentative D call TRBD1 (6 bases). Germline values: CDR1 LGHNA, CDR2 YNFKEQ. V was trimmed by 0 bases and J by 8 bases, leaving 17 bases between them. The CDR3 contains 16 residues. The CDR3 spells CASSQDNGDTRYEQFF. The DNA for the CDR3 is TGTGCCAGCAGCCAAGACAACGGGGACACAAGGTATGAGCAGTTCTTC.